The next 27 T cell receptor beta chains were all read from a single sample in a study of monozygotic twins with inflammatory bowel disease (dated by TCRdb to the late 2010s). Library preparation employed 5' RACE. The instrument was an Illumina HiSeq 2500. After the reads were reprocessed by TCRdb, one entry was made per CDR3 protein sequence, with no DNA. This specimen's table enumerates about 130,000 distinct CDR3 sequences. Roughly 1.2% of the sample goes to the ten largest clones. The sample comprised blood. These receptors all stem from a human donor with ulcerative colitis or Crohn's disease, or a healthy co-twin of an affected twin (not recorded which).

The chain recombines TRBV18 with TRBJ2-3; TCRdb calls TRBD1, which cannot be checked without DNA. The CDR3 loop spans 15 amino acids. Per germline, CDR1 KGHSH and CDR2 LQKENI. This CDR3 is CASSPPTGATDTQYF.

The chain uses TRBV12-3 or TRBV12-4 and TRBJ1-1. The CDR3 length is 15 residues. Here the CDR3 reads CASSRVSGLNAEAFF.

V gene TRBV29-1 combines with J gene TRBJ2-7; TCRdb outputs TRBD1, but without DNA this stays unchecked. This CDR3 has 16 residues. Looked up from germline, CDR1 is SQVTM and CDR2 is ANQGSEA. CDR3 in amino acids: CSVEEEGQGASYEQYF.

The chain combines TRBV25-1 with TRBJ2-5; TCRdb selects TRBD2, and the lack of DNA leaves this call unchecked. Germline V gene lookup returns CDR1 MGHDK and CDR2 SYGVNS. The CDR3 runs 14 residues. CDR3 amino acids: CASSGLAVQETQYF.

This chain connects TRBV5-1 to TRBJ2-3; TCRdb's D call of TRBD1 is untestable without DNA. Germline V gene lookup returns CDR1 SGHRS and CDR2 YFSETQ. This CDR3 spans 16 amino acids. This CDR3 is CASSDPAQDRRDTQYF.

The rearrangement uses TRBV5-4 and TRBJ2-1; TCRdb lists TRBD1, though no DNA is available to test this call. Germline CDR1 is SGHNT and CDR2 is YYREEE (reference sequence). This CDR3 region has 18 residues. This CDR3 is CASSLEPNRGGPRDEQFF.

CDR3 sequence: CASRGDDNSPLHF. The chain uses TRBV5-1 and TRBJ1-6; TCRdb's assignment of TRBD1 cannot be checked, as there is no DNA. CDR1 is SGHRS and CDR2 is YFSETQ in the germline V gene. This CDR3 contains 13 residues.

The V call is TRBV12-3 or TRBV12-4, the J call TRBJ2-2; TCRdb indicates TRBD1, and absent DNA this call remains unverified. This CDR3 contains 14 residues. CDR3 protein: CASRGQPLTGELFF.

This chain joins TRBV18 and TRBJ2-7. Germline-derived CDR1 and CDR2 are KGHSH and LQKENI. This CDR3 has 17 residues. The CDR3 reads CASSPPSSGSLTYEQYF.

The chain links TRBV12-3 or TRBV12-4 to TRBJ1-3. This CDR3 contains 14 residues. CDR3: CASSLGAPGNTIYF.

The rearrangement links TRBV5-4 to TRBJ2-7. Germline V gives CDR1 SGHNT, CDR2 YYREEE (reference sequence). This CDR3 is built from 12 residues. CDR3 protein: CASSLAMKEQYF.

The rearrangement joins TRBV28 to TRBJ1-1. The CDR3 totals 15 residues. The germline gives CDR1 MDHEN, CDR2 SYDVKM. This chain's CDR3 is CASSLAGRANTEAFF. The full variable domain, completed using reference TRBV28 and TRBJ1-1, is DVKVTQSSRYLVKRTGEKVFLECVQDMDHENMFWYRQDPGLGLRLIYFSYDVKMKEKGDIPEGYSVSREKKERFSLILESASTNQTSMYLCASSLAGRANTEAFFGQGTRLTVV.

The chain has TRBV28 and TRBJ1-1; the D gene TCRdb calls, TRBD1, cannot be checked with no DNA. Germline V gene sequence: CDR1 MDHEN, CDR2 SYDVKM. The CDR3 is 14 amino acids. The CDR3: CASSLDSLNTEAFF.

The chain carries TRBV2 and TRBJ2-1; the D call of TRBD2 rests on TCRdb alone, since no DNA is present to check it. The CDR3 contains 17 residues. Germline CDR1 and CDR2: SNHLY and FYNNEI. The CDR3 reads CASSPASGIFSYNEQFF.

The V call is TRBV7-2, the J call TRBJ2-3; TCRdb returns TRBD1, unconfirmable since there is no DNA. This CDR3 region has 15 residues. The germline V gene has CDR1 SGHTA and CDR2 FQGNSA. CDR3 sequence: CASSFGTARTDTQYF.

CDR3 residues: CASRRSSGAHWETQYF. The chain employs TRBV7-2 and TRBJ2-5; TCRdb's D gene call, TRBD2, goes unchecked for lack of DNA. This CDR3 comprises 16 residues. The germline V gene has CDR1 SGHTA and CDR2 FQGNSA.

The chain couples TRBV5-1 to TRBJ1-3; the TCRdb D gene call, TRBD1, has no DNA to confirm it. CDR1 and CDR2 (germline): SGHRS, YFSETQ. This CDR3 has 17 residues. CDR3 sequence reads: CASSSSGTGNSGNTIYF.

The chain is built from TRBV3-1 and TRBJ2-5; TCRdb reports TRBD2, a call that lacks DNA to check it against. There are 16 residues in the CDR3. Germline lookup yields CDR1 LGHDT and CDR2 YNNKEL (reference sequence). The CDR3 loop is CASSQEGGFLRETRYF.

The CDR3 reads CASSLVSGSMPTDTQYF. The V and J genes are TRBV7-2 and TRBJ2-3; with no DNA, the TCRdb D assignment of TRBD2 cannot be verified. Germline V CDR1 and CDR2: SGHTA, FQGNSA. CDR3 length: 17 amino acids.

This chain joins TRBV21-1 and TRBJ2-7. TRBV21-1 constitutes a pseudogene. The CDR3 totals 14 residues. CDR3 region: CASSIDREPYEQYF.

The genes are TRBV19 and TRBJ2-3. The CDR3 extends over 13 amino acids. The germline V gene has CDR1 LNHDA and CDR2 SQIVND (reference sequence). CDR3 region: CASSIFPGDTQYF.

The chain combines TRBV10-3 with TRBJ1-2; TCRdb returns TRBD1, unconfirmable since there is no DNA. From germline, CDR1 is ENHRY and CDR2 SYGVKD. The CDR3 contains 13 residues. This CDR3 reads CAISERDGYGYTF.

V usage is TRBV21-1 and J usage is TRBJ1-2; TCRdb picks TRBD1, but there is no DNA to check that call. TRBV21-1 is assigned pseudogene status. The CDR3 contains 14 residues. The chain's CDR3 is CASSPGTGVYGYTF.

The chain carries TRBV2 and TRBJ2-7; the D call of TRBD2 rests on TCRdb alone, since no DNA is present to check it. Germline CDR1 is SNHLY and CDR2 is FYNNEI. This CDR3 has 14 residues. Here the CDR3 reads CASRSASGTYEQYF.

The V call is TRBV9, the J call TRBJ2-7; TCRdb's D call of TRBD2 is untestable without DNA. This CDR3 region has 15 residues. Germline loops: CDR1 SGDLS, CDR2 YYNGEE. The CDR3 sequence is CASSVGSGLFYEQYF.

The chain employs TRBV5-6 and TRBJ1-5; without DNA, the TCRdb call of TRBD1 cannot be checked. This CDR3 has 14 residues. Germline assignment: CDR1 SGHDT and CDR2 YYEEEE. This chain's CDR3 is CASSWTGGDQPQHF. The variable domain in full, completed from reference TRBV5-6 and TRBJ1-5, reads DAGVTQSPTHLIKTRGQQVTLRCSPKSGHDTVSWYQQALGQGPQFIFQYYEEEERQRGNFPDRFSGHQFPNYSSELNVNALLLGDSALYLCASSWTGGDQPQHFGDGTRLSIL.

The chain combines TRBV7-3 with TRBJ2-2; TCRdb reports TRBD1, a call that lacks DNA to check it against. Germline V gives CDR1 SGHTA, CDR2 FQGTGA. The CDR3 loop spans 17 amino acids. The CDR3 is CASSSPGQGAGTGELFF.